What follows are 13 T cell receptor beta chains derived from one specimen sequenced in a study of shared clonotypes between healthy human individuals. Sequencing used immunoSEQ multiplex PCR; TCRdb keeps in-frame clones, though not all of them. The data hold 2 million to 2.5 million clones, with about 92% observed a single time. The material sequenced was naive CD4+ T cells from PBMCs. As for subset: CD45RA+ positively selected. The receptors stem from a man between 18 and 35 years old in good health. Some clones in this sample may be carry-over from other donors' samples.

The chain uses TRBV5-1 and TRBJ2-1, with TRBD2 identical over 13 bases. CDR1 SGHRS and CDR2 YFSETQ come from the germline V gene. V lost 4 bases, J lost 8 bases, and 9 bases stayed unmatched. The length of the CDR3 is 16 residues. The CDR3 loop is CASSPRTSGSVHEQFF. DNA for the CDR3: TGCGCCAGCAGCCCCCGGACTAGCGGGAGTGTTCATGAGCAGTTCTTC.

The V gene is TRBV5-1, the J gene TRBJ1-1; no reliable D call. This CDR3 is 15 amino acids long. Deletions cut 0 bases from V and 0 bases from J, with 9 bases between. Germline V CDR1 and CDR2: SGHRS, YFSETQ. In DNA form, the CDR3 reads TGCGCCAGCAGCTTGGCCTTCTCGGTGAACACTGAAGCTTTCTTT. It codes for CASSLAFSVNTEAFF.

The V call is TRBV5-4, the J call TRBJ2-3, with D perhaps TRBD1 (5 bases). CDR1 SGHNT and CDR2 YYREEE come from the germline V gene (reference sequence). The CDR3 consists of 14 residues. Trimming shortened V by 4 bases and J by 0 bases, and 9 bases separated the two germline ends. This CDR3 reads CASSPDSSTDTQYF. The CDR3 nucleotides read TGTGCCAGCAGCCCAGACAGTAGCACAGATACGCAGTATTTT.

Points on this clone: This CDR3 is also generated by other DNA sequences in the sample. The V call is TRBV7-9, the J call TRBJ2-5; the D is unclear. This CDR3 has 13 residues. Germline CDR1 reads SEHNR; CDR2 reads FQNEAQ (reference sequence). With 0 bases removed from V and 5 bases from J, the gap between germline ends came to 7 bases. CDR3 amino acids: CASSLAGSETQYF. CDR3 in DNA: TGTGCCAGCAGCTTAGCGGGAAGTGAGACCCAGTACTTC.

J is TRBJ1-2 and V is TRBV28; D is unresolved. Germline CDR1 and CDR2: MDHEN and SYDVKM. This CDR3 has 12 residues. With 6 bases removed from V and 4 bases from J, the gap between germline ends came to 9 bases. CDR3 loop: CASSATFYGYTF. CDR3 nucleotides: TGTGCCAGCAGCGCCACCTTCTATGGCTACACCTTC.

The chain carries TRBV11-2 and TRBJ2-2, with D tentatively TRBD1 (6 bases). The germline CDR1 and CDR2 sequences are SGHAT and FQNNGV. Deletions cut 1 base from V and 1 base from J, with 13 bases between. The CDR3 covers 17 residues. The CDR3 DNA is TGTGCCAGCAGCTTAGTCTCCGGGACACTGAACACCGGGGAGCTGTTTTTT. This translates into CASSLVSGTLNTGELFF.

The rearrangement joins TRBV10-1 to TRBJ2-7; D unclear. CDR1 and CDR2 (germline): WNHNN, SYGVQD (reference sequence). The CDR3 is 13 residues long. Trimming removed 0 bases from V and 9 bases from J, with 12 bases in between. CDR3 amino acids: CASSESILGRQYF. The CDR3 bases are TGCGCCAGCAGTGAGTCGATCCTCGGCCGGCAGTACTTC.

The chain has TRBV6-1 and TRBJ2-7; 11 nucleotides agree with TRBD2. CDR3 length equals 15 residues. Germline V gene sequence: CDR1 MNHNS, CDR2 SASEGT. V shed 4 bases, J shed 3 bases, and the junction held 5 bases outside the gene matches. The CDR3 bases are TGTGCCAGCAGTGGAGATCTAGCGGGAGGCTACGAGCAGTACTTC. The encoded protein is CASSGDLAGGYEQYF.

The chain carries TRBV7-9 and TRBJ2-5, with 8 bases aligning to TRBD1. V trimming: 0 bases; J trimming: 5 bases; junction bases outside the gene matches: 5. The CDR3 is 15 amino acids. Germline lookup yields CDR1 SEHNR and CDR2 FQNEAQ (reference sequence). Here the CDR3 DNA reads TGTGCCAGCAGCTTAGCCTTGGGACAGGCGGAGACCCAGTACTTC. Translating it yields CASSLALGQAETQYF.

CDR3 loop: CASSLIGQYNEQFF. In nucleotides, the CDR3 is TGTGCCAGCAGCCTCATTGGACAGTACAATGAGCAGTTCTTC. The genes are TRBV4-2 and TRBJ2-1, with D possibly being TRBD1 (6 bases). The V gene lost 4 bases and the J gene lost 4 bases, with 11 bases spanning the gap. Looked up from germline, CDR1 is LGHNA and CDR2 is YNFKEQ. CDR3 length: 14 amino acids.

This sequence joins TRBV5-1 and TRBJ2-3; D perhaps matches TRBD2 (6 bases). CDR1 is SGHRS and CDR2 is YFSETQ in the germline V gene. V was trimmed by 5 bases and J by 1 base, leaving 11 bases between them. The CDR3 sequence is 14 residues long. Here the CDR3 DNA reads TGCGCCAGCAGATGGGACTCTCGCACAGATACGCAGTATTTT. Translated, it gives CASRWDSRTDTQYF.

This chain connects TRBV19 to TRBJ2-1; 7 bases match TRBD2. The CDR3 is made up of 14 amino acids. Germline assignment: CDR1 LNHDA and CDR2 SQIVND (reference sequence). The trim removed 7 bases at V and 2 bases at J, leaving 5 bases unmatched. CDR3 sequence: CASNRGGAYNEQFF. CDR3 nucleotides: TGTGCCAGTAACCGTGGGGGGGCCTACAATGAGCAGTTCTTC.

The rearrangement joins TRBV5-8 to TRBJ2-2, with no clear D. CDR1 is SGHTS and CDR2 is YDEGEE in the germline V gene. This CDR3 comprises 13 residues. Trimming shortened V by 4 bases and J by 0 bases, and 4 bases separated the two germline ends. The chain's CDR3 is CASSGANTGELFF. Here the CDR3 DNA reads TGTGCCAGCAGCGGGGCGAACACCGGGGAGCTGTTTTTT.